Below are 2 T cell receptor beta chains sequenced from a single sample in a study of monozygotic twins with inflammatory bowel disease. Reprocessing the 5' RACE reads, TCRdb reports a single entry for every CDR3 protein and omits DNA. The table gives fewer than 550,000 distinct CDR3 sequences; the top ten clones make up roughly 2.2% of it. The sample was blood. Every receptor here comes from a human donor with ulcerative colitis or Crohn's disease, or a healthy co-twin of an affected twin (not recorded which).

V gene TRBV12-3 or TRBV12-4 combines with J gene TRBJ2-3; the D call of TRBD2 rests on TCRdb alone, since no DNA is present to check it. The CDR3 runs 14 residues. CDR3 amino acids: CASSLVSAADTQYF.

The gene calls are TRBV6-1 and TRBJ1-6; TCRdb outputs TRBD1, but without DNA this stays unchecked. Germline V gene data show CDR1 as MNHNS and CDR2 as SASEGT. CDR3 length: 15 amino acids. The CDR3 loop is CASSATGTGTSPLHF.